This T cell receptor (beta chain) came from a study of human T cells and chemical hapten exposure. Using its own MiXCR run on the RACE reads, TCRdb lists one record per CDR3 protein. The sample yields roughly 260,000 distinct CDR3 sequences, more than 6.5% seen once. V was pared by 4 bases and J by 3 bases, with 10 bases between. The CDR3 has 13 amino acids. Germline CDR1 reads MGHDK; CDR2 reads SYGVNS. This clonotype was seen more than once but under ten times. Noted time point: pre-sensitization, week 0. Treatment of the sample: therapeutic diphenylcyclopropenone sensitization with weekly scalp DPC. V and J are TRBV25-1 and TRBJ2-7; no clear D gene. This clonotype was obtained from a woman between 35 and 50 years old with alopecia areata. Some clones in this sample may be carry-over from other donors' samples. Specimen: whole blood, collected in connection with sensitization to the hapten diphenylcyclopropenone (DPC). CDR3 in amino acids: CASSGLRGYEQYF. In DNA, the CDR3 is TGTGCCAGCAGTGGCCTTAGAGGCTACGAGCAGTACTTC.